This T cell receptor beta chain was captured in a study of blood T cell repertoires in COVID-19. About the study: Collection of acute and convalescent COVID-19 samples took place in the United States, Italy and Spain. PBMCs, B-cell-depleted T cells, or T cells provided the cDNA or gDNA that made up the material.

Clones were read by immunoSEQ multiplex PCR, and TCRdb kept only the in-frame ones, dropping some. The sample consists of 130,000 to 150,000 clones, 88% of them appearing once. The CDR3 has 13 residues. With 5 bases clipped from V and 8 bases from J, the junction kept 8 bases outside the gene matches. Germline CDR1 SGHTA, CDR2 FQGNSA. This clone was counted a single time. The TCR sequence derives from a woman aged 30 to 39 with acute COVID-19. The J gene is TRBJ1-2, the V gene TRBV7-2, with 7 bases identical to TRBD1. Sample: PBMCs or T cells enriched from blood (not recorded which). The CDR3 sequence is CASSTTGPKGYTF. The CDR3 DNA follows: TGTGCCAGCAGCACGACAGGGCCGAAGGGCTACACCTTC.